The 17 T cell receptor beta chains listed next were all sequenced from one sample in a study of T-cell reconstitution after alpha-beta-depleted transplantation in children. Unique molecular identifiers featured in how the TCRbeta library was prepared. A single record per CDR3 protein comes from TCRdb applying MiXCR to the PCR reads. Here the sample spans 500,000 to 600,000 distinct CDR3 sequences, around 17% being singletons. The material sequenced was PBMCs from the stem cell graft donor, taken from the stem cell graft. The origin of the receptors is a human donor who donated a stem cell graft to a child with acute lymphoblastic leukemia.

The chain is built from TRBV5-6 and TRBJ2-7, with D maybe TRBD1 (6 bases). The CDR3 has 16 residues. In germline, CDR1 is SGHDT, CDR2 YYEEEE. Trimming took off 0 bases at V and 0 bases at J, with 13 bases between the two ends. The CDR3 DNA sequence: TGTGCCAGCAGCTTGGCGGACAGCTATGACTCCTACGAGCAGTACTTC. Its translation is CASSLADSYDSYEQYF.

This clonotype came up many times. CDR3 sequence: CASSLEPGDFHGYTF. DNA of the CDR3: TGTGCCAGCAGCTTGGAGCCAGGGGACTTTCATGGCTACACCTTC. This sequence joins TRBV5-4 and TRBJ1-2; possible D gene TRBD1, 6 bases. Trimming removed 0 bases from V and 6 bases from J, with 15 bases in between. Germline V gene data show CDR1 as SGHNT and CDR2 as YYREEE (reference sequence). This CDR3 spans 15 amino acids. Full variable domain (outside the CDR3, taken from reference TRBV5-4 and TRBJ1-2): ETGVTQSPTHLIKTRGQQVTLRCSSQSGHNTVSWYQQALGQGPQFIFQYYREEENGRGNFPPRFSGLQFPNYSSELNVNALELDDSALYLCASSLEPGDFHGYTFGSGTRLTVV.

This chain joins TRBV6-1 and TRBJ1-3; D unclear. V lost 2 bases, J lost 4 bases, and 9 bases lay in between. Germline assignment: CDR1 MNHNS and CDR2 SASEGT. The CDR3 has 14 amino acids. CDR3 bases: TGTGCCAGCAGTGAAAGATCCTTCGGAAACACCATATATTTT. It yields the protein CASSERSFGNTIYF.

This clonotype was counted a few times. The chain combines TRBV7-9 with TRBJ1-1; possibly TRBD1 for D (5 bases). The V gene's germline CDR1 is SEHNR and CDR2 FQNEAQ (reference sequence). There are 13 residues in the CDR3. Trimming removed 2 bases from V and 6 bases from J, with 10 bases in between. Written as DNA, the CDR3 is TGTGCCAGCAGCTTATACAGGTCGGCTGAAGCTTTCTTT. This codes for CASSLYRSAEAFF.

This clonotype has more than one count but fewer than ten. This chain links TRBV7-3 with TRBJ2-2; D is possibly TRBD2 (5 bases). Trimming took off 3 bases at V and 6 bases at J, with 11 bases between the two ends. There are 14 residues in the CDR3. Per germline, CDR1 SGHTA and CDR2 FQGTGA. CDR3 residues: CASSFQRQAGELFF. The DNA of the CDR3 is TGTGCCAGCAGCTTCCAGCGGCAGGCCGGGGAGCTGTTTTTT.

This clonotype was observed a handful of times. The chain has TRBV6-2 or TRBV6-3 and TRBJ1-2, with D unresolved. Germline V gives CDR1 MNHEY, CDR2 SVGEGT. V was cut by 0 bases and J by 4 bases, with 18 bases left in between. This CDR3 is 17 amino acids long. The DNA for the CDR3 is TGTGCCAGCAGTTACTCGAGATCAGTTCTTCCCCGCTATGGCTACACCTTC. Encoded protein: CASSYSRSVLPRYGYTF.

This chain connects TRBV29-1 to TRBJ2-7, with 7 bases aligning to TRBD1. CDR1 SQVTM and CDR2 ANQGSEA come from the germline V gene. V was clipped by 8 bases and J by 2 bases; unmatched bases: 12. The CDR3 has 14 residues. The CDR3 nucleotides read TGCAGCTTCCCGAAAGAGGGACAGACCTACGAGCAGTACTTC. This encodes CSFPKEGQTYEQYF.

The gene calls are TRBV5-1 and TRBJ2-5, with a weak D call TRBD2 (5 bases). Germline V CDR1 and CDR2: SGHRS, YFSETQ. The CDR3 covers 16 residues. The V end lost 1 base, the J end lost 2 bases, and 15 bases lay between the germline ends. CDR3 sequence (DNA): TGCGCCAGCAGCTTGCCAACCCTAGCCTTTCAAGAGACCCAGTACTTC. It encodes CASSLPTLAFQETQYF.

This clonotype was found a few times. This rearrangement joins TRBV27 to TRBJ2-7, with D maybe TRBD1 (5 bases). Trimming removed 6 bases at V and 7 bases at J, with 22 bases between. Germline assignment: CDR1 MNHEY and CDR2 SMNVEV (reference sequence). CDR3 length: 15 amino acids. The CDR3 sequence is CASSDQVYRGREQYF. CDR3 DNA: TGTGCCAGCAGCGACCAGGTTTATAGGGGAAGGGAGCAGTACTTC.

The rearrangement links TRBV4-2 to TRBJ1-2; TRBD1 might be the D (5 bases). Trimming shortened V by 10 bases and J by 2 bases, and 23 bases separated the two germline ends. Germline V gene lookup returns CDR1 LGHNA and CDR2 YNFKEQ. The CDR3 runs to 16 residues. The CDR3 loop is CAISSVTGRQNYGYTF. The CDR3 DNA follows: TGTGCCATCTCCTCCGTTACGGGACGCCAAAACTATGGCTACACCTTC.

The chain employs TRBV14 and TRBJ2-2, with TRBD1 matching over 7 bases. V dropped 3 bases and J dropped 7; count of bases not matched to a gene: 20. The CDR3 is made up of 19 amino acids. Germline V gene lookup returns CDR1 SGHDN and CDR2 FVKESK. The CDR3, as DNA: TGTGCCAGCAGCCACCCAAACAGGGGTCAGGGGCCTTCGAACGGGGAGCTGTTTTTT. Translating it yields CASSHPNRGQGPSNGELFF.

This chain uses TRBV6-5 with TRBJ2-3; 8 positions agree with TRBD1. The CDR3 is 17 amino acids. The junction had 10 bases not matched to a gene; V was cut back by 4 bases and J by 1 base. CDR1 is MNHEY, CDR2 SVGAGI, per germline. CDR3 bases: TGTGCCAGCAGTTCCCTACCATCGACAGGGGGCACAGATACGCAGTATTTT. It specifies CASSSLPSTGGTDTQYF.

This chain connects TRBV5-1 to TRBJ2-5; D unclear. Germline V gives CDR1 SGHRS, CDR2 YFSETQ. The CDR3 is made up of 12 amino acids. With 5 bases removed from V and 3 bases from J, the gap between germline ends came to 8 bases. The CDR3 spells CASSYGKETQYF. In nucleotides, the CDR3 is TGCGCCAGCAGTTATGGGAAAGAGACCCAGTACTTC.

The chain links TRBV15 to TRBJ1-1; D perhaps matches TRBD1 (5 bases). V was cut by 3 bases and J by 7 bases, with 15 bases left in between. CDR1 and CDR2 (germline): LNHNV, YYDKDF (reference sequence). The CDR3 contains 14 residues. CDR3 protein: CATSRGWDGDEAFF. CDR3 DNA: TGTGCCACCAGCAGGGGTTGGGACGGAGATGAAGCTTTCTTT.

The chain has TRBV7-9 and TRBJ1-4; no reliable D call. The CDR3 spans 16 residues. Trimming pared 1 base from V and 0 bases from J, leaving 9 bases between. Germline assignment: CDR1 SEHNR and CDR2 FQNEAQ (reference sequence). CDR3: CASSLVVEATNEKLFF. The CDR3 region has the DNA TGTGCCAGCAGCTTAGTGGTGGAAGCAACTAATGAAAAACTGTTTTTT.

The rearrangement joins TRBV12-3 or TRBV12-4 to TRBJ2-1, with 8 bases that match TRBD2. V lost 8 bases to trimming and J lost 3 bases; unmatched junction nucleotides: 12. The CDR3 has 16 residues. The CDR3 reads CASGRRSGTIYNEQFF. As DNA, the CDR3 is TGTGCCAGCGGTCGGCGTAGCGGGACGATCTACAATGAGCAGTTCTTC.

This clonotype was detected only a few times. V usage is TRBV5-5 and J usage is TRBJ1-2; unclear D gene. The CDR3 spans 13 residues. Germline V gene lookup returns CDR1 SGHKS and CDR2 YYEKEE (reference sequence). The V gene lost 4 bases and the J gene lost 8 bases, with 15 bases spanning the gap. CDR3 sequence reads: CASSDALLTGYTF. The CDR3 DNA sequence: TGTGCCAGCAGCGACGCATTACTAACGGGCTACACCTTC.